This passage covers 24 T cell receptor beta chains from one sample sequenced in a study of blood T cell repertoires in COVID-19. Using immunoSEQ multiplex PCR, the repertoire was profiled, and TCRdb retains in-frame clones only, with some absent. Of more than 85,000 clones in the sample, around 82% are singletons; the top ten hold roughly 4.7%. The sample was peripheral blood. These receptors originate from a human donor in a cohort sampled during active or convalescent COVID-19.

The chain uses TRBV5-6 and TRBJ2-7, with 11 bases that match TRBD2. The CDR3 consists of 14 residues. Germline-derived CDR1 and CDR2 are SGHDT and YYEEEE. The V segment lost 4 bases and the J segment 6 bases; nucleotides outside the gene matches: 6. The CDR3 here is CASSKGLAEPEQYF. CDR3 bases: TGTGCCAGCAGCAAGGGACTAGCGGAGCCCGAGCAGTACTTC. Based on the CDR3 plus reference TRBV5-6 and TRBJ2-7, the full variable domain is DAGVTQSPTHLIKTRGQQVTLRCSPKSGHDTVSWYQQALGQGPQFIFQYYEEEERQRGNFPDRFSGHQFPNYSSELNVNALLLGDSALYLCASSKGLAEPEQYFGPGTRLTVT.

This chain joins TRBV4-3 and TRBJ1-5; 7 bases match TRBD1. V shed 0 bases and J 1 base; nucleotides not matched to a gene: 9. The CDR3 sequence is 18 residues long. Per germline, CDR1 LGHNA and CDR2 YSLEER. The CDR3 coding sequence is TGCGCCAGCAGCCAAGATCGAACGACAGGGACGAGCAATCAGCCCCAGCATTTT. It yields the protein CASSQDRTTGTSNQPQHF.

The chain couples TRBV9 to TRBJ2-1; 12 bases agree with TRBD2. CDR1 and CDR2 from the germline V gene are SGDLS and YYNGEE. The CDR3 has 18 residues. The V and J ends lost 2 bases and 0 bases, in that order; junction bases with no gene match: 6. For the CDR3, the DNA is TGTGCCAGCAGCGTTAAACGGACTAGCGGGATCTCCTACAATGAGCAGTTCTTC. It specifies CASSVKRTSGISYNEQFF.

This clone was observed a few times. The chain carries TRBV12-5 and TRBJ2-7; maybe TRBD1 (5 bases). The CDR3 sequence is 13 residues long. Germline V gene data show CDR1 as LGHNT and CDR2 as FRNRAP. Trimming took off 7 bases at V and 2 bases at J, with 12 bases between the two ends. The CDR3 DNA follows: TGTGCTAGTGCCTTCGACAGAGCCTACGAGCAGTACTTC. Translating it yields CASAFDRAYEQYF.

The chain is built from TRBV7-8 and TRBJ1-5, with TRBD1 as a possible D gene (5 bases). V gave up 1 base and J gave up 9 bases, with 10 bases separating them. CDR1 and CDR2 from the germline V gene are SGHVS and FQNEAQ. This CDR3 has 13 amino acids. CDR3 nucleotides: TGTGCCAGCAGCTTAGTGATGGGGCGGCCCCAGCATTTT. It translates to CASSLVMGRPQHF.

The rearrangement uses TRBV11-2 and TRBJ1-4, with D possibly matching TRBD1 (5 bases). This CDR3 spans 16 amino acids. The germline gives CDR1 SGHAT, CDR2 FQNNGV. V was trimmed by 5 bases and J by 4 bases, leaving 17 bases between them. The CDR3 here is CASSQTGTAHNEKLFF. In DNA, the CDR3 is TGTGCCAGCAGCCAGACGGGGACTGCTCATAATGAAAAACTGTTTTTT.

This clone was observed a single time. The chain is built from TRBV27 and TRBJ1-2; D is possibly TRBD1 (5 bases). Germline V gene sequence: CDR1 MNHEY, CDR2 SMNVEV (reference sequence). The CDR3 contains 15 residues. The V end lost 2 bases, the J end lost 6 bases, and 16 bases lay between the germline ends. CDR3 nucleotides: TGTGCCAGCAGTTTAGGAGGGACCTACTTACATGGCTACACCTTC. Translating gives CASSLGGTYLHGYTF.

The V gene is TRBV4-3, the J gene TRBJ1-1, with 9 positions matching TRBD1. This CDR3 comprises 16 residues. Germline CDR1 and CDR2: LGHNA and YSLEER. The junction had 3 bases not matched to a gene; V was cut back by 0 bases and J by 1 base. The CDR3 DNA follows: TGCGCCAGCAGCCAAGACCCACAGGGGGCGAACACTGAAGCTTTCTTT. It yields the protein CASSQDPQGANTEAFF.

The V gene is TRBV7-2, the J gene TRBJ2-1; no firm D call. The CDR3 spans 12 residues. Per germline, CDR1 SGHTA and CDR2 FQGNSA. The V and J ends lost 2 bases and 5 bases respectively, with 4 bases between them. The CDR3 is CASSLSDNEQFF. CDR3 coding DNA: TGTGCCAGCAGCTTATCCGACAATGAGCAGTTCTTC.

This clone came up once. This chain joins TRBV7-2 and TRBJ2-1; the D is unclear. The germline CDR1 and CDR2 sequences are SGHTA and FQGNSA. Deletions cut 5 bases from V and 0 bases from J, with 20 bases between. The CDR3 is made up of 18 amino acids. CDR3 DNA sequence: TGTGCCAGCAGCATCACCGCAACTACCTTGAGCTCCTACAATGAGCAGTTCTTC. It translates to CASSITATTLSSYNEQFF.

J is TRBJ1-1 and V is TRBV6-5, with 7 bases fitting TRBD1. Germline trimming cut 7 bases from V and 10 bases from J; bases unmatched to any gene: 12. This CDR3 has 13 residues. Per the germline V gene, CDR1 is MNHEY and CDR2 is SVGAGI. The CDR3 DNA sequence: TGTGCCAGCACACGACAGGGTGGTGACGGAGCTTTCTTT. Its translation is CASTRQGGDGAFF.

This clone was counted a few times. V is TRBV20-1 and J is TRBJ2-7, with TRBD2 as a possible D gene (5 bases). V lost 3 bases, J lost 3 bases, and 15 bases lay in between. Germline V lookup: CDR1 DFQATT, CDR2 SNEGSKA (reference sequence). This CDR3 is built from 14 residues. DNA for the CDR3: TGCAGTGCTAGTTTCCGGGGTGTGGACTACGAGCAGTACTTC. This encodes CSASFRGVDYEQYF.

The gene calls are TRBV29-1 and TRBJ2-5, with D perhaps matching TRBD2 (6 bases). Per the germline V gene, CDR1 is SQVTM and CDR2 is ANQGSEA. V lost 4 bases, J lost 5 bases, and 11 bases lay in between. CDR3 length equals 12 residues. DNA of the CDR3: TGCAGCGTTGGGGCGGGGAGGGAGACCCAGTACTTC. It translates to CSVGAGRETQYF.

The CDR3 DNA sequence: TGTGCCAGCAGCTTAACTCTCACAGCCTCTGGAAACACCATATATTTT. Translating it yields CASSLTLTASGNTIYF. This chain uses TRBV13 with TRBJ1-3; D unresolved. Trimming shortened V by 2 bases and J by 0 bases, and 11 bases separated the two germline ends. Germline V CDR1 and CDR2: PRHDT, FYEKMQ (reference sequence). CDR3 size: 16 residues.

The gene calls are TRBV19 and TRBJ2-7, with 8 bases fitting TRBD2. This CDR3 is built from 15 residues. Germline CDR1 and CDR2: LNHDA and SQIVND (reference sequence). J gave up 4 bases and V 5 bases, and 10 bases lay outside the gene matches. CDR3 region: CASSPQREWAYEQYF. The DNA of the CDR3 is TGTGCCAGTAGTCCCCAGCGGGAGTGGGCGTACGAGCAGTACTTC.

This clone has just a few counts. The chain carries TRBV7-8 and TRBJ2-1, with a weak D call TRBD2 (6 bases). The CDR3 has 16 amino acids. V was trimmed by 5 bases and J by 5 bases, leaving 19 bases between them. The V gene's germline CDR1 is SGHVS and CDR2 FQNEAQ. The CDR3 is CASSVNPLSGDNEQFF. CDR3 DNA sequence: TGTGCCAGCAGCGTAAACCCGCTTAGCGGCGACAATGAGCAGTTCTTC.

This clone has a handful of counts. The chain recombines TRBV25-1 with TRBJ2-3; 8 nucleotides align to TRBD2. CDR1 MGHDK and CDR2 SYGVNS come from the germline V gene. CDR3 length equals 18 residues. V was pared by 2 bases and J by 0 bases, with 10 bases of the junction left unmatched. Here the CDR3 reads CASSELPAGGPSTDTQYF. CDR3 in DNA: TGTGCCAGCAGTGAACTCCCCGCGGGAGGACCTAGCACAGATACGCAGTATTTT.

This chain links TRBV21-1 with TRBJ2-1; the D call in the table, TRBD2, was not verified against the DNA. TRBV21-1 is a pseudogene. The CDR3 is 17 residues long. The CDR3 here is CASSKGAFGSPYNEQFF. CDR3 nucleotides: TGTGCCAGCAGCAAAGGGGCTTTTGGGAGCCCCTACAATGAGCAGTTCTTC.

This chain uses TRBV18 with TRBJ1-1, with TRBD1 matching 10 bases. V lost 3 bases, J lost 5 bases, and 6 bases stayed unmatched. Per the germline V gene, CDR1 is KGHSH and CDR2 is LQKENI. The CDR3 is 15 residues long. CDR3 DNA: TGTGCCAGCTCACCCATGACAGGGGGCATAACTGAAGCTTTCTTT. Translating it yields CASSPMTGGITEAFF.

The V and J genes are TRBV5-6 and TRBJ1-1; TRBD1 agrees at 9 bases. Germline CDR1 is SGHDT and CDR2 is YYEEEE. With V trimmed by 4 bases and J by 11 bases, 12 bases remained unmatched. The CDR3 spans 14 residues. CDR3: CASSRDRATLGAFF. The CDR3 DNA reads TGTGCCAGCAGCAGGGACAGGGCCACACTTGGGGCTTTCTTT.

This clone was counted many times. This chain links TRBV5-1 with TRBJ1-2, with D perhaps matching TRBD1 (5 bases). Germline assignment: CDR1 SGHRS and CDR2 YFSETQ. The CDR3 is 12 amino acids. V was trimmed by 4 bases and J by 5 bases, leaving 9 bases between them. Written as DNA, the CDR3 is TGCGCCAGCAGCGTCGACAGTTATGGCTACACCTTC. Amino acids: CASSVDSYGYTF.

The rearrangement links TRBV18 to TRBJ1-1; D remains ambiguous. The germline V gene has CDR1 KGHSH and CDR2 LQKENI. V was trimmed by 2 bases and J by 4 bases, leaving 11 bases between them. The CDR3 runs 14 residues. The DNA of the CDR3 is TGTGCCAGCTCACCAATCGAGGGAAGCACTGAAGCTTTCTTT. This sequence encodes CASSPIEGSTEAFF.

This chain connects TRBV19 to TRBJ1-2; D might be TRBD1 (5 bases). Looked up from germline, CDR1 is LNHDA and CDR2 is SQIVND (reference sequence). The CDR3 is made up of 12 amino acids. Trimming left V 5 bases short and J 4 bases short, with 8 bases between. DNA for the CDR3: TGTGCCAGTAGTGCGGGGACCTATGGCTACACCTTC. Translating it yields CASSAGTYGYTF.

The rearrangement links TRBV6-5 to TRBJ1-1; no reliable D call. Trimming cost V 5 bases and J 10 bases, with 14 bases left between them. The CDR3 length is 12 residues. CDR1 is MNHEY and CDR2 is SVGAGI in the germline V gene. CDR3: CASSPGYEGAFF. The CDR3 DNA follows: TGTGCCAGCAGTCCCGGCTATGAGGGAGCTTTCTTT.